A single sample is the source of the 5 T cell receptor beta chains below, sequenced in a study of T cells in Graves' hyperthyroidism and ophthalmopathy. TCR beta CDR3 regions were amplified from RNA. The TCR CDR3 was amplified in a first-round RT-PCR using the HTBI primer set. TCRdb re-called the multiplex PCR reads with MiXCR, one entry per CDR3 protein. The table shows 450,000 to 700,000 distinct CDR3 sequences, with 46% occurring only once. The source material was peripheral blood or thyroid tissue (not recorded which). These receptors were collected from a woman aged 18-35 years with Graves' hyperthyroidism.

In its sample, this clonotype was seen many times. The J gene is TRBJ2-7, the V gene TRBV5-1; tentative D call: TRBD2 (5 bases). CDR1 and CDR2 (germline): SGHRS, YFSETQ. The V end was cut by 4 bases, the J end by 2 bases, with 10 bases between. The CDR3 extends over 13 amino acids. In nucleotides, the CDR3 is TGCGCCAGCAGCCAACCGGGGACCTACGAGCAGTACTTC. This codes for CASSQPGTYEQYF.

This clonotype is a singleton in its sample. At one of its ends the junction is not consistent with the germline gene, which may arise from a read error. The chain carries TRBV20-1 and TRBJ1-3; 12 nucleotides agree with TRBD1. The CDR3 extends over 19 amino acids. Germline loops: CDR1 DFQATT, CDR2 SNEGSKA (reference sequence). CDR3 region: CSARDPTTGQGASGNTINF. CDR3 nucleotides: TGCAGTGCTAGAGATCCAACGACGGGACAGGGGGCCTCTGGAAACACCATAAATTTT.

Ten or more counts support this clonotype. The gene calls are TRBV7-2 and TRBJ1-5, with 7 bases matching TRBD1. Germline-derived CDR1 and CDR2 are SGHTA and FQGNSA. The length of the CDR3 is 14 residues. V was pared by 5 bases and J by 10 bases, with 11 bases of the junction left unmatched. Here the CDR3 DNA reads TGTGCCAGCAGCCAGGGGGGGCTTTGGGAACCCCAGCATTTT. This gives the protein CASSQGGLWEPQHF.

There are a few counts of this clonotype. One end of the junction varies from germline; a read error may be responsible. CDR3 sequence (DNA): TGTGCCACCAGCATAGGCTCTCCAAGGGGTGAGCAGTTTTTT. Translation gives CATSIGSPRGEQFF. The J gene is TRBJ2-2, the V gene TRBV15; D is possibly TRBD1 (5 bases). Germline V gene data show CDR1 as LNHNV and CDR2 as YYDKDF (reference sequence). The CDR3 sequence is 14 residues long.

The genes are TRBV15 and TRBJ2-1; 9 positions agree with TRBD2. CDR3 length equals 13 residues. From germline, CDR1 is LNHNV and CDR2 YYDKDF (reference sequence). The V and J ends lost 8 bases and 3 bases, in that order; junction bases with no gene match: 2. CDR3 DNA sequence: TGTGCCACCTTAGCGGGGGACTACAATGAGCAGTTCTTC. Its translation is CATLAGDYNEQFF.